This is a list of T cell receptor beta chains from one sample in a study of patients and donors after allogeneic stem cell transplantation. TCRdb fed the RT-PCR reads into MiXCR, producing one record per CDR3 protein. The data show roughly 250,000 distinct CDR3 sequences, 13% to 15% seen once. Sequencing was performed on blood, either unsorted or a sorted T cell fraction (not recorded which). The receptors here all came from a human donor who was either an allogeneic HSCT recipient or a stem cell or donor lymphocyte infusion donor (not recorded which). It is not recorded whose cells these are; they may come from a transplant donor. Both conserved end residues are trimmed from each CDR3. Fields, in order: J gene, V gene, D gene, clone size, CDR3 protein. A D gene is named only where the DNA matches it firmly. Rows may omit the clone size; those that give it use once, few, many or a size class.

TRBJ2-2	TRBV18	-	few	ASSPAGHLTGELF
TRBJ2-6	TRBV5-1	TRBD1	many	ASSKMGQGDVLSGANVLT
TRBJ2-3	TRBV7-2	-	-	ASSSPSAGIPDTQY
TRBJ1-6	TRBV5-1	-	-	ASSLEQGTRNSPLH
TRBJ1-1	TRBV29-1	-	few	SVDQAEAF
TRBJ2-7	TRBV6-1	-	few	ASSERRAPNPHEQY
TRBJ2-1	TRBV5-1	TRBD2	many	ASEVAGYNNEQF
TRBJ1-5	TRBV9	TRBD1	-	ASSIWTGDSNQPQH
TRBJ2-3	TRBV6-1	TRBD2	many	ASRSTSGGTDTQY
TRBJ1-4	TRBV7-9	TRBD1	few	ASSLMGVGQANEKLF
TRBJ2-1	TRBV5-6	-	-	ASRSGRDDSYNEQF
TRBJ2-2	TRBV9	-	-	ASSVASANTGELF
TRBJ1-2	TRBV2	-	few	ASSAVRGDYGYT
TRBJ1-3	TRBV24-1	-	few	ATSDLGNTIY
TRBJ2-4	TRBV29-1	-	many	SVDSGYNIQY
TRBJ2-3	TRBV6-1	TRBD1	few	ASSRTGGADTQY
TRBJ1-1	TRBV11-2	-	many	ASSFFDSHTEAF
TRBJ2-6	TRBV7-8	-	-	ASSSQLRSGANVLT
TRBJ2-2	TRBV20-1	-	many	SARDHLTNTGELF
TRBJ2-7	TRBV4-1	-	many	ASSREANYEQY
TRBJ1-4	TRBV29-1	-	many	SVAGLGNEKLF
TRBJ2-3	TRBV12-5	TRBD2	-	ASGAPSGGPVF
TRBJ2-2	TRBV13	-	many	ASSVVGPSTGELF
TRBJ2-7	TRBV20-1	-	once	SAERPSGVSSYEQY
TRBJ2-2	TRBV9	-	few	ASSVGSMTGELF
TRBJ1-1	TRBV7-8	TRBD1	few	ASSPSYRQGAQNTEAF
TRBJ1-1	TRBV11-2	-	-	ASSFARVNTEAF
TRBJ2-5	TRBV7-8	-	-	ASSIDSQETQY
TRBJ1-2	TRBV19	-	-	ASSARKYNYGYT
TRBJ1-2	TRBV7-2	-	few	ASSPPRESYGYT
TRBJ2-7	TRBV18	-	many	ASSQNSYEQY